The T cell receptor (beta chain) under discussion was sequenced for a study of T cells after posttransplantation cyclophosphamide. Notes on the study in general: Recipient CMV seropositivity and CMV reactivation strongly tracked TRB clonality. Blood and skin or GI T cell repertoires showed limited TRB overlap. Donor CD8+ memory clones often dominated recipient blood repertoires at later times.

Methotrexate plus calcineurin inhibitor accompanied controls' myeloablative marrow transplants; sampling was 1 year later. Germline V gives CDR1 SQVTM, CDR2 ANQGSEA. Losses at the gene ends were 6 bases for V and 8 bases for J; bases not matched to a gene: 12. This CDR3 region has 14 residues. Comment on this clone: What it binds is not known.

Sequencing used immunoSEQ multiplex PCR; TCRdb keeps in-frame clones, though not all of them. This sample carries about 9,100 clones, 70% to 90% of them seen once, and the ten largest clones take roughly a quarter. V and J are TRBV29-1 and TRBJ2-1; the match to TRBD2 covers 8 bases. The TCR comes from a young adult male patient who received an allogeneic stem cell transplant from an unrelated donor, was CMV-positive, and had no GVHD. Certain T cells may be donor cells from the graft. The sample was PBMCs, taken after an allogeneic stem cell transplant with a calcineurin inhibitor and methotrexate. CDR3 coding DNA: TGCAGCGTCCCCCGAAGCGGGAGTAGGGATGAGCAGTTCTTC. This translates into CSVPRSGSRDEQFF.